The TCR beta chain described here comes from a study of CDR3 diversity in severe acne (dated by TCRdb to the late 2010s). This clonotype appeared many times. The antigen it binds to is not known. The record has no base qualities; no much larger clone is one base away. The library was made by PCR. Data came from an Illumina HiSeq 2000. The public reads were reprocessed in TCRdb via fastp at Q25 and MiXCR, keeping in-frame beta chains. Records with the same CDR3 protein are collapsed into one entry carrying the most frequent genes and DNA. Present in this sample are over 100,000 distinct CDR3 sequences, roughly 51% of which were seen just once. The ten largest clones add up to 12% of the sample. V loses 2 bases, J loses 4 bases, and the germline ends lie 13 bases apart. Taken from cysteine to phenylalanine, the CDR3 has 16 residues. Here the CDR3 DNA is all that survives: 48 bases in frame from base 1. The germline V gene gives CDR1 as KGHDR and CDR2 as SFDVKD.

This clonotype was sampled from a male donor with acne. The rearrangement joined TRBV24-1 to TRBJ2-2; the D gene is possibly TRBD1 or TRBD2, with 6 bases matching each. The source material was blood. The DNA sequence reads TGTGCCACCAGTGATTCAGCCCGGGGGCGCACCGGGGAGCTGTTTTTT. This translates into CATSDSARGRTGELFF.